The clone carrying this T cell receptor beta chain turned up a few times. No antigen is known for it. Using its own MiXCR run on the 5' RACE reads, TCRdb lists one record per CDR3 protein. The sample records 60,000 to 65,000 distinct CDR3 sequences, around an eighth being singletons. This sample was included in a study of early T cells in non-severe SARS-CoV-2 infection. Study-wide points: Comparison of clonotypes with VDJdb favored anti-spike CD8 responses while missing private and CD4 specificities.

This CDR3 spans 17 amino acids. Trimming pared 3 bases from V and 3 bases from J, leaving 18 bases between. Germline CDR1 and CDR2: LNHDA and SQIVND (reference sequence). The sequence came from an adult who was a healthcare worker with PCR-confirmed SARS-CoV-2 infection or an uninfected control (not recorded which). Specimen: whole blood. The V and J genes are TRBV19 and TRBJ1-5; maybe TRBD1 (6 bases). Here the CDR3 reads CASSIPGLGGLNQPQHF. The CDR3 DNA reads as TGTGCCAGTAGTATCCCTGGTTTGGGGGGCCTCAATCAGCCCCAGCATTTT.